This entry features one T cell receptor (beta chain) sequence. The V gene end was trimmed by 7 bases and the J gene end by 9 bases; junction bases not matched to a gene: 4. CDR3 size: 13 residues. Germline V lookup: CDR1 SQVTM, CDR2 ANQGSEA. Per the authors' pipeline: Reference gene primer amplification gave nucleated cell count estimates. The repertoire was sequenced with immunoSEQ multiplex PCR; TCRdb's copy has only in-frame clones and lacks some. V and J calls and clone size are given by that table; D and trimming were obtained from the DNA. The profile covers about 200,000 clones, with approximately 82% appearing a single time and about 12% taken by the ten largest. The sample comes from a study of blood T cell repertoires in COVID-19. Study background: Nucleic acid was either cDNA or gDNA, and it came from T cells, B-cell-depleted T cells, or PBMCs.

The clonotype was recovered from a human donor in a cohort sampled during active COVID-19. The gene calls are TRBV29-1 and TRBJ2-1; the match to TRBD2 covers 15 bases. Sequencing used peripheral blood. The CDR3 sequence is CSGTSGRAFEQFF. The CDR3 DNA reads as TGCAGCGGGACTAGCGGGAGGGCCTTTGAGCAGTTCTTC.